This T cell receptor (beta chain) was captured by sequencing in a study of T cells in Graves' hyperthyroidism and ophthalmopathy. RNA transcripts were the template for amplifying TCR beta CDR3 regions. Initially, a first-round RT-PCR of the TCR CDR3 employed the HTBI primer set. TCRdb redid the calling of the multiplex PCR reads with MiXCR, one entry per CDR3 protein. The table has about 600,000 distinct CDR3 sequences, more than 15% seen once; the top ten hold under 3.5%. The CDR3 runs 14 residues. Between the trimmed V and J ends, which lost 5 bases and 3 bases, there was a span of 10 bases. CDR1 and CDR2 (germline): SGHAT, FQNNGV.

The sequencing input was blood. The sequence came from a woman aged 40 to 50 with Graves' ophthalmopathy. This sequence joins TRBV11-2 and TRBJ2-2; a weak D match, TRBD2 (5 bases). CDR3 sequence (DNA): TGTGCCAGCAGCCAACCGAGGGACACCGGGGAGCTGTTTTTT. Protein sequence: CASSQPRDTGELFF.